The clone carrying this T cell receptor (beta chain) was counted only a few times. As yet, its antigen is unknown. The data were obtained in a study of T cell responses to AZD1222 COVID-19 vaccine. Method: immunoSEQ multiplex PCR; TCRdb's copy keeps in-frame clones and lacks some. The repertoire consists of 65,000 to 95,000 clones, with around 84% occurring once and the leading ten covering more than 10%. General study points: Spike-spanning, vaccine-associated CD4 TCRs were dominant at 160-218 and 743-854. Vaccination with two AZD1222 doses was followed by a rise in Spike-specific TCR breadth and depth.

Germline V gives CDR1 PRHDT, CDR2 FYEKMQ (reference sequence). Trimming removed 5 bases at V and 9 bases at J, with 11 bases between. The CDR3 totals 12 residues. This receptor was identified in an adult in good health. The rearrangement links TRBV13 to TRBJ2-1, with a possible D match to TRBD2 (6 bases). Here the sequenced sample was peripheral blood, taken on day 0 of AZD1222 vaccination. Written as DNA, the CDR3 is TGTGCCAGCAGCACCACCGGGGGTGAGCAGTTCTTC. Translation gives CASSTTGGEQFF.